This T cell receptor (beta chain) came from a study of T-cell reconstitution after alpha-beta-depleted transplantation in children. Germline-derived CDR1 and CDR2 are MNHEY and SVGEGT. Trimming removed 0 bases at V and 8 bases at J, with 20 bases between. CDR3 length: 17 amino acids. This clonotype was seen a handful of times. Its antigen remains unidentified. Preparation of the TCRbeta library used unique molecular identifiers. TCRdb fed the PCR reads into MiXCR, producing one record per CDR3 protein. The table has fewer than 700,000 distinct CDR3 sequences, about 23% seen once; the top ten hold 13% to 15%. The study, taken as a whole, reports: Recipient T cells and thymic progenitors that survived gave rise to the high TCRbeta diversity observed at day 60 in some patients. T-cell numbers and diversity one year post-transplant derived largely from freshly generated T cells. About two months after transplant, alpha-beta T cells reportedly came from several hundred expanded graft clones.

The origin of this receptor is a boy less than two years old who had a stem cell transplant for acute myeloid leukemia, so the T cells may come from the graft donor. The material was PBMCs, mostly from graft donor cells, obtained 360 days after TCRalphabeta/CD19-depleted stem cell transplant. The rearrangement links TRBV6-2 or TRBV6-3 to TRBJ2-1, with no clear D. CDR3 in amino acids: CASSYSLNSGPGHEQFF. The DNA of the CDR3 is TGTGCCAGCAGTTACTCCCTAAACTCCGGGCCCGGCCATGAGCAGTTCTTC.